This TCR beta chain comes out of a study of T cell responses to AZD1222 COVID-19 vaccine. CDR3 length: 18 residues. V dropped 4 bases and J dropped 0; count of bases not matched to a gene: 7. In germline, CDR1 is LGHNA, CDR2 YNFKEQ. Only in-frame clones appear in the TCRdb table, and some are missing; sequencing was by immunoSEQ multiplex PCR. This table has more than 140,000 clones, roughly 90% appearing once. The chain joins TRBV4-2 to TRBJ1-6, with 9 bases fitting TRBD1. Specimen: peripheral blood, collected on day 0 of AZD1222 vaccination. The sequence was obtained from an adult in good health. The chain's CDR3 is CASSPGTGIDSYNSPLHF. CDR3 nucleotide sequence: TGTGCCAGCAGCCCCGGGACAGGGATAGACTCCTATAATTCACCCCTCCACTTT.